Listed below are T cell receptor beta chains from one sample, sequenced in a study of T cells after yellow fever vaccination. TCRdb reanalysed the 5' RACE reads using MiXCR and keeps one entry per CDR3 protein. The profile shows fewer than 400,000 distinct CDR3 sequences, 6% to 8% of them singletons. This sample comprised PBMCs, obtained 5 days after the yellow fever booster vaccination. These receptors were taken from a man younger than 40 who received the YFV17D yellow fever vaccine. CDR3s include the opening cysteine and the closing phenylalanine or tryptophan. Fields, in order: J gene, D gene, V gene, clone size, CDR3 DNA, CDR3 protein. A D gene is named only where the DNA matches it firmly. Clone sizes are given selectively: once, few, many, or a class where the clone is expanded.

TRBJ2-1	NA	TRBV9	NA	TGTGCCAGCAGCGTAGATTTATCAACCCACAATGAGCAGTTCTTC	CASSVDLSTHNEQFF
TRBJ2-1	TRBD2	TRBV27	many	TGTGCCAGCAGTTCAGCCGGGAGGAAGACCTATGAGCAGTTCTTC	CASSSAGRKTYEQFF
TRBJ1-2	NA	TRBV29-1	many	TGCAGCGCGAGGGATGGTGATGGCTACACCTTC	CSARDGDGYTF
TRBJ2-1	NA	TRBV5-1	many	TGCGCTACCGGGGTGAGTGGCGGCTCCTACAATGAGCAGTTCTTC	CATGVSGGSYNEQFF
TRBJ1-1	NA	TRBV12-3/TRBV12-4	NA	TGTGCCAGCAGTTTGCGAAGTGAAGCTTTCTTT	CASSLRSEAFF
TRBJ2-3	NA	TRBV25-1	NA	TGTGCCAGCAGTGAATATTTCACAGCAACTCACAAATCAGATACGCAGTATTTT	CASSEYFTATHKSDTQYF
TRBJ1-3	NA	TRBV5-1	NA	TGCGCCAGCAGCTGGATGTCCGGGACAAGCTCTGGAAACACCATATATTTT	CASSWMSGTSSGNTIYF
TRBJ2-1	TRBD2	TRBV18	few	TGTGCCAGCTCACCAGCGACTAGCGGGATGGGTGAGCAGTTCTTC	CASSPATSGMGEQFF
TRBJ1-4	TRBD1	TRBV5-1	few	TGCGCCAGCAGCTTGACAGGGGGCATTGAAAAACTGTTTTTT	CASSLTGGIEKLFF
TRBJ2-7	NA	TRBV19	few	TGTGCCAGTAGTACCATAAAACAGGGTATGAGCTACGAGCAGTACTTC	CASSTIKQGMSYEQYF
TRBJ2-1	NA	TRBV5-6	few	TGTGCCAGCAGCTTGGTTTCAGGGCGGCTACTATCCTACAATGAGCAGTTCTTC	CASSLVSGRLLSYNEQFF
TRBJ2-3	NA	TRBV20-1	NA	TGCAGTGCTTGGGGGAGTCGGGCTAGCACAGATACGCAGTATTTT	CSAWGSRASTDTQYF
TRBJ2-1	TRBD2	TRBV19	NA	TGTGCCATTCTAGCGGGAGATGAGAATGAGCAGTTCTTC	CAILAGDENEQFF
TRBJ2-2	NA	TRBV6-2/TRBV6-3	few	TGTGCCAGCAGTAAGGGTACCGTGGTCCCCACCTCGAACACCGGGGAGCTGTTTTTT	CASSKGTVVPTSNTGELFF
TRBJ2-5	NA	TRBV9	few	TGTGCCAGCAGCCTCAGTGCTTCCAGGGAGGAGACCCAGTACTTC	CASSLSASREETQYF
TRBJ2-2	NA	TRBV7-3	NA	TGTGCCAGCAGCTTACCGCGGACGGAGATCGACACCGGGGAGCTGTTTTTT	CASSLPRTEIDTGELFF
TRBJ2-3	NA	TRBV20-1	few	TGCAGTGCTCCTCGCAGGGATCGGACGCTGGGAGATACGCAGTATTTT	CSAPRRDRTLGDTQYF
TRBJ2-1	NA	TRBV20-1	NA	TGCAGTGCTAGAGATAGCGTGGTATACAATGAGCAGTTCTTC	CSARDSVVYNEQFF
TRBJ2-3	TRBD1	TRBV7-6	many	TGTGCCAGCAGCTTGCAGGGGGCAGGCACAGATACGCAGTATTTT	CASSLQGAGTDTQYF
TRBJ2-3	NA	TRBV6-1	NA	TGTGCCAGCACCGAGCCGACTAAGCTTGATACGCAGAATTTT	CASTEPTKLDTQNF